The 13 T cell receptor beta chains listed next were all sequenced from one sample in a study of cytomegalovirus exposure and HLA in healthy donors. The repertoire was sequenced with immunoSEQ multiplex PCR; TCRdb's copy has only in-frame clones and lacks some. Here the sample spans around 300,000 clones, 88% being singletons. What was sequenced was PBMCs. These TCRs come from a man in his thirties or forties in good health and CMV-seronegative.

This sequence joins TRBV11-2 and TRBJ1-1, with TRBD1 identical over 7 bases. The CDR3 totals 15 residues. Germline V lookup: CDR1 SGHAT, CDR2 FQNNGV. The V gene end was trimmed by 1 base and the J gene end by 4 bases; junction bases not matched to a gene: 6. CDR3 DNA: TGTGCCAGCAGCTTAGCAACAGGGGTCCGCACTGAAGCTTTCTTT. It is translated as CASSLATGVRTEAFF.

The chain combines TRBV6-1 with TRBJ1-2; TRBD1 aligns across 7 bases. CDR3 length equals 14 residues. The germline V gene has CDR1 MNHNS and CDR2 SASEGT. Trimming took 1 base from V and 4 from J; bases not matched to a gene: 3. The CDR3 protein is CASSEGAGGYGYTF. The CDR3 DNA sequence: TGTGCCAGCAGTGAAGGGGCAGGGGGCTATGGCTACACCTTC.

In its sample, this clone was seen many times. V gene TRBV6-4 combines with J gene TRBJ2-3, with 9 bases fitting TRBD1. The CDR3 loop spans 14 amino acids. Germline V gives CDR1 MRHNA, CDR2 SNTAGT. With V trimmed by 4 bases and J by 3 bases, 2 bases remained unmatched. CDR3 sequence reads: CASSAGTGTDTQYF. CDR3 coding DNA: TGTGCCAGCAGTGCCGGGACAGGGACAGATACGCAGTATTTT.

V is TRBV6-6 and J is TRBJ2-3; 8 nucleotides agree with TRBD1. Germline V gene data show CDR1 as MNHNY and CDR2 as SVGAGI (reference sequence). The V segment lost 7 bases and the J segment 8 bases; nucleotides outside the gene matches: 11. CDR3 length: 14 amino acids. This chain's CDR3 is CASNPGRGQLTQYF. The CDR3 coding sequence is TGTGCCAGCAACCCTGGCAGGGGGCAACTTACGCAGTATTTT.

The genes are TRBV10-2 and TRBJ1-6; 9 bases line up with TRBD1. Per germline, CDR1 WSHSY and CDR2 SAAADI. J lost 6 bases, V lost 7 bases, and 7 bases had no gene match. The CDR3 has 15 residues. In nucleotides, the CDR3 is TGCGCCAGCAAAACAGGGGGCTCGGGTAATTCACCCCTCCACTTT. As protein: CASKTGGSGNSPLHF.

The chain uses TRBV6-5 and TRBJ1-3; D possibly corresponds to TRBD1 (5 bases). The CDR3 runs to 14 residues. In germline, CDR1 is MNHEY, CDR2 SVGAGI. The V gene lost 5 bases and the J gene lost 4 bases, with 12 bases spanning the gap. Written as DNA, the CDR3 is TGTGCCAGCAGTGAATCCAGGGCGGGAAACACCATATATTTT. Translated: CASSESRAGNTIYF.

The gene calls are TRBV7-9 and TRBJ2-7; tentatively, D is TRBD2 (6 bases). Trimming pared 0 bases from V and 5 bases from J, leaving 11 bases between. Germline-derived CDR1 and CDR2 are SEHNR and FQNEAQ (reference sequence). There are 14 residues in the CDR3. As DNA, the CDR3 is TGTGCCAGCAGCTTAGCATTGCGGGGCCACGAGCAGTACTTC. Protein product: CASSLALRGHEQYF.

The genes are TRBV5-4 and TRBJ1-3; tentative D call: TRBD1 (6 bases). This CDR3 has 14 residues. Germline assignment: CDR1 SGHNT and CDR2 YYREEE (reference sequence). Trimming left V 9 bases short and J 0 bases short, with 13 bases between. DNA for the CDR3: TGTGCCACCGGGGGGGGCCCCTCTGGAAACACCATATATTTT. Its translation is CATGGGPSGNTIYF.

The genes are TRBV5-1 and TRBJ2-1, with a possible D match to TRBD1 (6 bases). The CDR3 sequence is 17 residues long. Germline CDR1 and CDR2: SGHRS and YFSETQ. The V gene lost 4 bases and the J gene lost 2 bases, with 19 bases spanning the gap. The DNA of the CDR3 is TGCGCCAGCAGCCGGACGGGACAAACGATGGCCTACAATGAGCAGTTCTTC. Translated, it gives CASSRTGQTMAYNEQFF.

The chain carries TRBV5-1 and TRBJ2-1; 13 nucleotides align to TRBD2. Germline V gene lookup returns CDR1 SGHRS and CDR2 YFSETQ. The CDR3 contains 16 residues. Unmatched junction bases numbered 11, after V lost 4 bases and J lost 10 bases. Written as DNA, the CDR3 is TGCGCCAGCAGCAGGACTAGCGGGGGATCGGTGGGGGAGCAGTTCTTC. Its protein product is CASSRTSGGSVGEQFF.

The CDR3 spells CASSLSGVGSGANVLTF. The CDR3 DNA follows: TGCGCCAGCAGCTTGTCAGGGGTCGGCTCTGGGGCCAACGTCCTGACTTTC. The chain carries TRBV5-1 and TRBJ2-6; D possibly corresponds to TRBD1 (6 bases). This CDR3 contains 17 residues. Trimming shortened V by 1 base and J by 0 bases, and 11 bases separated the two germline ends. Germline-derived CDR1 and CDR2 are SGHRS and YFSETQ.

The V gene is TRBV2, the J gene TRBJ1-1; D uncertain. The CDR3 runs 14 residues. The V end lost 6 bases, the J end lost 4 bases, and 15 bases lay between the germline ends. Germline values: CDR1 SNHLY, CDR2 FYNNEI. This CDR3 reads CASRSGEGFTEAFF. The CDR3 DNA reads TGTGCCAGCAGGAGCGGGGAGGGTTTCACTGAAGCTTTCTTT.

The genes are TRBV4-1 and TRBJ1-1; possibly TRBD1 for D (6 bases). The germline V and J ends were trimmed by 1 base and 6 bases, with 15 bases remaining between them. The CDR3 covers 15 residues. Germline V gives CDR1 MGHRA, CDR2 YSYEKL. CDR3 bases: TGCGCCAGCAGCCAAGGAGCAGGGGTGCGGCCTGAAGCTTTCTTT. Translating it yields CASSQGAGVRPEAFF.